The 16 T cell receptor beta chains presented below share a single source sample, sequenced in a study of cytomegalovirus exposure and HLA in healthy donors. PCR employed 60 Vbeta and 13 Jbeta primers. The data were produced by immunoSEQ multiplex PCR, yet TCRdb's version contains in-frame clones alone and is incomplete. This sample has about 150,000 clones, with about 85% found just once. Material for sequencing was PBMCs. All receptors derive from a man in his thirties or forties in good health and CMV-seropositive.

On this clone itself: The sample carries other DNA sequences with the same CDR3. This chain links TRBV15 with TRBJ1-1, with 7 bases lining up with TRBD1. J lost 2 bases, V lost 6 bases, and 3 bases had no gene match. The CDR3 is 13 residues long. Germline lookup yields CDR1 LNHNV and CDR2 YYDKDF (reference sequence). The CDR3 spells CATSRDRNTEAFF. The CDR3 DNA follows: TGTGCCACCAGTCGGGACAGAAACACTGAAGCTTTCTTT.

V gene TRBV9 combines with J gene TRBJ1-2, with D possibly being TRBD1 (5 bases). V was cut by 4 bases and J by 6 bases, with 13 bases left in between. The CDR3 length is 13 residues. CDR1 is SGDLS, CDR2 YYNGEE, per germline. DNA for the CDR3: TGTGCCAGCAGCCTTCCAGGGCCAGATGGCTACACCTTC. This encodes CASSLPGPDGYTF.

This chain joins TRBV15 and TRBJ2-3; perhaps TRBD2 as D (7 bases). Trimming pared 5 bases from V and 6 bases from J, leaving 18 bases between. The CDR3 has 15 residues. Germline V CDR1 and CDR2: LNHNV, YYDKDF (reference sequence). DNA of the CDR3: TGTGCCACCAGCCCCCCGTCGGGGGGCCACGATACGCAGTATTTT. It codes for CATSPPSGGHDTQYF.

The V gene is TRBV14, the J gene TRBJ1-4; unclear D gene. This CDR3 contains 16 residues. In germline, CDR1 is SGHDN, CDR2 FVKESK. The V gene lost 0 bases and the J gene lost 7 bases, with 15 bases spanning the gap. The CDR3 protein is CASSQDLRGSSEKLFF. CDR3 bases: TGTGCCAGCAGCCAAGATCTCCGGGGTTCGAGTGAAAAACTGTTTTTT.

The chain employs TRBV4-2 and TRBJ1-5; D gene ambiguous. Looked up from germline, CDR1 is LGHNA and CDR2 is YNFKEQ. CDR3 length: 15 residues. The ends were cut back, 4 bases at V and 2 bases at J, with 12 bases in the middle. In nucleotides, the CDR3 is TGTGCCAGCAGCCGGGAGGGATGGGGCAATCAGCCCCAGCATTTT. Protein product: CASSREGWGNQPQHF.

The CDR3 coding sequence is TGTGCCAGCGGGACAGGGAACATTCAGTACTTC. It yields the protein CASGTGNIQYF. This chain uses TRBV6-6 with TRBJ2-4, with 9 positions matching TRBD1. The J segment lost 7 bases and the V segment lost 8 bases, leaving 0 bases of the junction unmatched. The CDR3 consists of 11 residues. Germline V gene data show CDR1 as MNHNY and CDR2 as SVGAGI (reference sequence).

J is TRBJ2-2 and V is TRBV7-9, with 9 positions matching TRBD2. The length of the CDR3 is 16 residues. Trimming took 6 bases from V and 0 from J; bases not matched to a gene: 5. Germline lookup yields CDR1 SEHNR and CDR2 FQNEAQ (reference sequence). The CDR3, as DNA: TGTGCCAGCAGATCTAGCGGGACCGCGAACACCGGGGAGCTGTTTTTT. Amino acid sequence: CASRSSGTANTGELFF.

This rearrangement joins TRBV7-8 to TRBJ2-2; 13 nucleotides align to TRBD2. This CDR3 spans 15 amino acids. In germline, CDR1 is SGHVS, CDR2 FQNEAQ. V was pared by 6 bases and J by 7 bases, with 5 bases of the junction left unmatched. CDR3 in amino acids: CASSTSGRAGGELFF. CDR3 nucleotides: TGTGCCAGCAGTACTAGCGGGAGGGCCGGCGGGGAGCTGTTTTTT.

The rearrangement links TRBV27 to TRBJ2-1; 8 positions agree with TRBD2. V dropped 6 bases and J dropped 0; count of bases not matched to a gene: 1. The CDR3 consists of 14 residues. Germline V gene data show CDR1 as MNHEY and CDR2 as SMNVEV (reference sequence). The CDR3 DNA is TGTGCCAGCAGAAGCGGGAGCTCCTACAATGAGCAGTTCTTC. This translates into CASRSGSSYNEQFF.

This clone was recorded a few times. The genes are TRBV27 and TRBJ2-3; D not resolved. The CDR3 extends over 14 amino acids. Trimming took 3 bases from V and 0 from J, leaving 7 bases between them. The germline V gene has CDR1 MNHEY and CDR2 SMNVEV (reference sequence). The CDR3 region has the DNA TGTGCCAGCAGTTTGGCGGTTAGCACAGATACGCAGTATTTT. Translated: CASSLAVSTDTQYF.

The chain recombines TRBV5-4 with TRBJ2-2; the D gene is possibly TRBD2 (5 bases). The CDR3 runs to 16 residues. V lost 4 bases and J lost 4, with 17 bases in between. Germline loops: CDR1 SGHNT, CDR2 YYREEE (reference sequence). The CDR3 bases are TGTGCCAGCAGCCAAGGGCCGGGAAAGGCCACCGGGGAGCTGTTTTTT. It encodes CASSQGPGKATGELFF.

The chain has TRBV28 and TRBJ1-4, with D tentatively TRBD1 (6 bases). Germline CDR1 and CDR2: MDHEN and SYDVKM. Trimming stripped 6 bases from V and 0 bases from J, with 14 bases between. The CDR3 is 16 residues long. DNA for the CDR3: TGTGCCAGCAGCTCTGCGGGGGGCACAACTAATGAAAAACTGTTTTTT. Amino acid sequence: CASSSAGGTTNEKLFF.

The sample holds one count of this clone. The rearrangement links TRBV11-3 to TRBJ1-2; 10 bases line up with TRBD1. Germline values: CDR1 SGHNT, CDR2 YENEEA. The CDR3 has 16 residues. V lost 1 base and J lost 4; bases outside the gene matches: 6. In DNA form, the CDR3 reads TGTGCCAGCAGCTTAGCAAGACAGGGGGCCTTCTATGGCTACACCTTC. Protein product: CASSLARQGAFYGYTF.

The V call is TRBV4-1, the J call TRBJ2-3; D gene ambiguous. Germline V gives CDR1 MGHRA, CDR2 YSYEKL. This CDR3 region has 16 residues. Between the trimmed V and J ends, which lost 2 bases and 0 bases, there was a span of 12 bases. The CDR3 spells CASSQHTKSSTDTQYF. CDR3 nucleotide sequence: TGCGCCAGCAGCCAACACACTAAATCTAGCACAGATACGCAGTATTTT.

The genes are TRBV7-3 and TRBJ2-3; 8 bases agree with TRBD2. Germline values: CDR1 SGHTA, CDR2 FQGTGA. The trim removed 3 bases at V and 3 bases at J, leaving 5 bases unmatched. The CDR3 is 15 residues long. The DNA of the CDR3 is TGTGCCAGCAGCTTCTCCAGCGGGAGAACAGATACGCAGTATTTT. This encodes CASSFSSGRTDTQYF.

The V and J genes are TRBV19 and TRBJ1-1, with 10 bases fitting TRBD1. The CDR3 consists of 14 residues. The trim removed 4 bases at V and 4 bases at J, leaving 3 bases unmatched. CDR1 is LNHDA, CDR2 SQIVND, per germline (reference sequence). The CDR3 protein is CASSSGQGVTEAFF. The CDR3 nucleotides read TGTGCCAGTAGTAGTGGACAGGGGGTCACTGAAGCTTTCTTT.